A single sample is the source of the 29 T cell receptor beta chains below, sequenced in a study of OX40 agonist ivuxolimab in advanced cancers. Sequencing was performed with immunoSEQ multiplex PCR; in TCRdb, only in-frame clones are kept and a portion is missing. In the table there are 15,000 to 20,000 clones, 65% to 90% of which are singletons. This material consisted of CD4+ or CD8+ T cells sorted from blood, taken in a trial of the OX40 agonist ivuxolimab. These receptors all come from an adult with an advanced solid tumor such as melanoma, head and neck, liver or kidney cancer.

The CDR3 nucleotides are TGTGCCAGCAGGAGGGGTGTAGGAACTTTCTATGGCTACACCTTC. Amino acid sequence: CASRRGVGTFYGYTF. V gene TRBV27 combines with J gene TRBJ1-2; TRBD1 is a possible D gene (5 bases). The CDR3 runs 15 residues. V lost 6 bases and J 4 bases, leaving 18 bases between the germline ends. Looked up from germline, CDR1 is MNHEY and CDR2 is SMNVEV (reference sequence).

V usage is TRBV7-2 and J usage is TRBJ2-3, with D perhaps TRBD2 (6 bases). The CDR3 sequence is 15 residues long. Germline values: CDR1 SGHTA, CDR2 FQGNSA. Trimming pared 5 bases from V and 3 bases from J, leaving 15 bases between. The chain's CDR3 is CASSMGGVGTDTQYF. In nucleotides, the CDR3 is TGTGCCAGCAGCATGGGGGGAGTTGGGACAGATACGCAGTATTTT.

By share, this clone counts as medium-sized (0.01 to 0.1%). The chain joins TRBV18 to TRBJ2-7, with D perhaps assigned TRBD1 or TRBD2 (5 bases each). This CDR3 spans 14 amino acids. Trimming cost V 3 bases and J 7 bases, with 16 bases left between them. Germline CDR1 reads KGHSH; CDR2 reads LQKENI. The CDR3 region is CASSPPGPSGEQYF. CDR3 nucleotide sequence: TGTGCCAGCTCACCTCCGGGACCTTCGGGGGAGCAGTACTTC.

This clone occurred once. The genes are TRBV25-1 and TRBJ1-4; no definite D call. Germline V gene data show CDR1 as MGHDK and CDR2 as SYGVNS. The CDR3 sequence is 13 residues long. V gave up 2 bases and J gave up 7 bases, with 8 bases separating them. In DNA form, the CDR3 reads TGTGCCAGCAGTGAACGGGGATTTGAAAAACTGTTTTTT. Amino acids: CASSERGFEKLFF. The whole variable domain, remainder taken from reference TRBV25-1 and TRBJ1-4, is EADIYQTPRYLVIGTGKKITLECSQTMGHDKMYWYQQDPGMELHLIHYSYGVNSTEKGDLSSESTVSRIRTEHFPLTLESARPSHTSQYLCASSERGFEKLFFGSGTQLSVL.

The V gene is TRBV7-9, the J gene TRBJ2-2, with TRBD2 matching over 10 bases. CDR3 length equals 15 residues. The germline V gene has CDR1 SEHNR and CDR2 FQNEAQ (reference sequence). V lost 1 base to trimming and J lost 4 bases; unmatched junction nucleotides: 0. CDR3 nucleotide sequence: TGTGCCAGCAGCTTAGGGACTAGCGGCACCGGGGAGCTGTTTTTT. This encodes CASSLGTSGTGELFF.

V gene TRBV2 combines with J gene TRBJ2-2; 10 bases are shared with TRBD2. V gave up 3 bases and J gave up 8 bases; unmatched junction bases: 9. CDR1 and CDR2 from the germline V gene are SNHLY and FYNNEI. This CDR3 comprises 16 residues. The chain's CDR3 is CASSDERGGLAGELFF. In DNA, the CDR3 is TGTGCCAGCAGTGACGAGCGGGGGGGCCTGGCAGGGGAGCTGTTTTTT.

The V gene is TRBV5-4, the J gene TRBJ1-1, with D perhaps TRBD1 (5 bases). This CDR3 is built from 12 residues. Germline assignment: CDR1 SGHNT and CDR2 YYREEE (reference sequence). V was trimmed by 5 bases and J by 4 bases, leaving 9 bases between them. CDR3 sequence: CASSIGGTEAFF. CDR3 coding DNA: TGTGCCAGCAGTATCGGGGGCACTGAAGCTTTCTTT.

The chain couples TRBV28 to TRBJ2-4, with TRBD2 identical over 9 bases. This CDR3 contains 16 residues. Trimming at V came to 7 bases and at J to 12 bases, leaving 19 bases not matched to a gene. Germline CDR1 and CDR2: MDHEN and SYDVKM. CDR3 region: CASTHLAGEKLVPQYF. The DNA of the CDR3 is TGTGCCAGCACACACTTAGCGGGAGAAAAATTAGTCCCTCAGTACTTC.

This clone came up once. CDR3 residues: CASSLVPRDHHRYNEQFF. The CDR3 coding sequence is TGTGCCAGCAGCTTGGTCCCCCGGGACCACCATCGCTACAATGAGCAGTTCTTC. V is TRBV5-8 and J is TRBJ2-1; D tentatively fits TRBD1 or TRBD2 (5 bases each). Trimming removed 0 bases from V and 3 bases from J, with 19 bases in between. The V gene's germline CDR1 is SGHTS and CDR2 YDEGEE. CDR3 length: 18 residues.

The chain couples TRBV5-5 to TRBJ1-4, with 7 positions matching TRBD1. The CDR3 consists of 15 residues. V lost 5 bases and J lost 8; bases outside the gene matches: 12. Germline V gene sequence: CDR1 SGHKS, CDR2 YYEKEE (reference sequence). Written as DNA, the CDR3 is TGTGCCAGCAGTGACTACAGGGGACGAAGGGAAAAACTGTTTTTT. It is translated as CASSDYRGRREKLFF.

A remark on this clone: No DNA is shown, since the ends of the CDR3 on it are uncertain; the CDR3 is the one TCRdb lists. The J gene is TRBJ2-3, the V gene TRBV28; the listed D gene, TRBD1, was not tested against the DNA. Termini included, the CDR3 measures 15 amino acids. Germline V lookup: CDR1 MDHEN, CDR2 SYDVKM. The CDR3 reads CASSILGQYTDTQYF.

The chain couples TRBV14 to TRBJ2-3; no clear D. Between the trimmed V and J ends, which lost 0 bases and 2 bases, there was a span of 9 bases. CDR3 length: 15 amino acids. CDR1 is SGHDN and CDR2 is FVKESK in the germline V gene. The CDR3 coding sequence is TGTGCCAGCAGCCAAGATTATGGAGCCACAGATACGCAGTATTTT. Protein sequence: CASSQDYGATDTQYF.

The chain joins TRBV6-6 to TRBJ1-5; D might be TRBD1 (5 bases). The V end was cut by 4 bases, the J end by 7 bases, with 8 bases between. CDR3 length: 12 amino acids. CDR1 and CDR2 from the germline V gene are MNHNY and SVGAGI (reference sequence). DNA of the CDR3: TGTGCCAGCAGTTTGGGGGACCAGCCCCAGCATTTT. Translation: CASSLGDQPQHF.

The CDR3 is CASSPPPEAYEQYF. CDR3 bases: TGTGCCAGCAGTCCCCCGCCGGAAGCCTACGAGCAGTACTTC. The J gene is TRBJ2-7, the V gene TRBV6-5; D is unresolved. The V end was cut by 5 bases, the J end by 2 bases, with 13 bases between. The CDR3 runs to 14 residues. CDR1 and CDR2 from the germline V gene are MNHEY and SVGAGI.

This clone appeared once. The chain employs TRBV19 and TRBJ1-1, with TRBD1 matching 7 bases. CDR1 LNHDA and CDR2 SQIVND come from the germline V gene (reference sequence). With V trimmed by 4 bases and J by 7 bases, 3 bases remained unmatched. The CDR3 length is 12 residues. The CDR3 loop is CASSTRQGEAFF. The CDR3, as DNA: TGTGCCAGTAGTACCCGACAGGGTGAAGCTTTCTTT.

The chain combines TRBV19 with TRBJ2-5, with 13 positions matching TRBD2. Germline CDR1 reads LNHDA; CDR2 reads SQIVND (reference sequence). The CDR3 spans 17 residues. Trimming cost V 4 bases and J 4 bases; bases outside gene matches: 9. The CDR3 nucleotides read TGTGCCAGTAGTACGGGACTAGCGGGATTCTTAGGAGAGACCCAGTACTTC. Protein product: CASSTGLAGFLGETQYF.

For the CDR3, the DNA is TGTGCCAGCAGGATACAGGGGTATCTCTACGAGCAGTACTTC. Amino acid sequence: CASRIQGYLYEQYF. The chain employs TRBV6-5 and TRBJ2-7; 7 bases fit TRBD1. This CDR3 comprises 14 residues. The V gene's germline CDR1 is MNHEY and CDR2 SVGAGI. V was pared by 6 bases and J by 3 bases, with 8 bases of the junction left unmatched.

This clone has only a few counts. Written as DNA, the CDR3 is TGCAGCGTTGGCGCCACCGGGACAACCCTCGACGAGCAGTACTTC. This translates into CSVGATGTTLDEQYF. The V call is TRBV29-1, the J call TRBJ2-7, with D possibly matching TRBD1 (6 bases). CDR1 and CDR2 from the germline V gene are SQVTM and ANQGSEA. The CDR3 is 15 amino acids. V shed 4 bases and J shed 5 bases, with 21 bases lying between them.

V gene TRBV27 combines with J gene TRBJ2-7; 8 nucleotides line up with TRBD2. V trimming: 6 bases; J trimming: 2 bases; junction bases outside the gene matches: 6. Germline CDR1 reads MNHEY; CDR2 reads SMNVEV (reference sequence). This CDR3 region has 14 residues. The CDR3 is CASSRGGIAYEQYF. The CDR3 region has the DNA TGTGCCAGCAGCCGCGGGGGGATCGCCTACGAGCAGTACTTC.

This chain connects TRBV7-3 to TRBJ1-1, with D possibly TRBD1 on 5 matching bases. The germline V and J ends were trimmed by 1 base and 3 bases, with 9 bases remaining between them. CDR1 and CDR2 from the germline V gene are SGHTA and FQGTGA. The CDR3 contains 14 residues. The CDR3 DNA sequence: TGTGCCAGCAGCTTAATGGCGGGGGACACTGAAGCTTTCTTT. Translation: CASSLMAGDTEAFF.

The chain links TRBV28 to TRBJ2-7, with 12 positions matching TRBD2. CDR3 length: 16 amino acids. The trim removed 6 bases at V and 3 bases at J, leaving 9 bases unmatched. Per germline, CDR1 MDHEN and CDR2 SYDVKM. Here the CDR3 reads CASRGLAGSKGYEQYF. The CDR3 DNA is TGTGCCAGCAGAGGACTAGCGGGGAGCAAGGGCTACGAGCAGTACTTC.

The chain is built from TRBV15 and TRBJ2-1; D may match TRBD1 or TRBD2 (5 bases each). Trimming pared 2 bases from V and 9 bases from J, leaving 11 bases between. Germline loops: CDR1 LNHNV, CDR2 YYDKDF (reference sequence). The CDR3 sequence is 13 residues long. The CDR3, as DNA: TGTGCCACCAGCAGAACGGGACGTGGTGAGCAGTTCTTC. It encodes CATSRTGRGEQFF.

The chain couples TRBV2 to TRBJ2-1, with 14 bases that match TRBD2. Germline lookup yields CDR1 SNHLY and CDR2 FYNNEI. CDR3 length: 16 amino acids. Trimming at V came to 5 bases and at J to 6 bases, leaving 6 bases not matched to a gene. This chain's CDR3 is CASSFGLAGGGNEQFF. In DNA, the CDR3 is TGTGCCAGCAGTTTCGGACTAGCGGGGGGAGGCAATGAGCAGTTCTTC.

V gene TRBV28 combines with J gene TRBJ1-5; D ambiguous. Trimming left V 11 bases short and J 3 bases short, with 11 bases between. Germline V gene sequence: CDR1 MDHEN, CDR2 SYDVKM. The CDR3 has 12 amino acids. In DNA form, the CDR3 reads TGTGCCGTGGGAGATCTCAATCAGCCCCAGCATTTT. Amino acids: CAVGDLNQPQHF.

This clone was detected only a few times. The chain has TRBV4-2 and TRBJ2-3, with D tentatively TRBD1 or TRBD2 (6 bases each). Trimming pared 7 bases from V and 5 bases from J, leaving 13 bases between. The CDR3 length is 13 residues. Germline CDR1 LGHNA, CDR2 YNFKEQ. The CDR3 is CASTVEGGDTQYF. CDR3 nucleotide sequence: TGTGCCAGCACCGTAGAGGGGGGAGATACGCAGTATTTT.

The CDR3 DNA follows: TGTGCCAGCAGACAAGCGGGGATACACAATGAGCAGTTCTTC. It encodes CASRQAGIHNEQFF. The chain recombines TRBV7-3 with TRBJ2-1, with 7 bases fitting TRBD2. The CDR3 extends over 14 amino acids. Germline assignment: CDR1 SGHTA and CDR2 FQGTGA. V was clipped by 6 bases and J by 5 bases; unmatched bases: 7.

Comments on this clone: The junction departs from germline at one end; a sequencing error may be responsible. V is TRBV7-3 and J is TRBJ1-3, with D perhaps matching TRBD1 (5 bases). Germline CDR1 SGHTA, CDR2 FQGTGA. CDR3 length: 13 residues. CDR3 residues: CASSLTQGSTIYF. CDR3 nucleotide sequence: TGTGCCAGCAGCTTAACGCAGGGAAGCACCATATATTTT.

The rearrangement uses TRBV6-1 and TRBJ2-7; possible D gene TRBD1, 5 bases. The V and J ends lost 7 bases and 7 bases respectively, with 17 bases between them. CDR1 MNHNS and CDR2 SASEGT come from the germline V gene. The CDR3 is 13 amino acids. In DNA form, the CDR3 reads TGTGCCAGCACCGGAGCAGGGCTGGGTGAGCAGTACTTC. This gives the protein CASTGAGLGEQYF.

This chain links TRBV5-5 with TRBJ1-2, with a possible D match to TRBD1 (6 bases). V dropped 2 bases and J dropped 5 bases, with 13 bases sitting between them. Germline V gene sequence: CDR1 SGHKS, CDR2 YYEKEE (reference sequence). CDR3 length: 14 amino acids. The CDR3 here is CASSFRTDLYGYTF. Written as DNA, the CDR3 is TGTGCCAGCAGCTTTAGGACAGATCTTTATGGCTACACCTTC.